This T cell receptor (beta chain) was identified during a study of blood T cell repertoires in COVID-19. Clinical history as reported by participants underpinned cohort assignment. Profiled with immunoSEQ multiplex PCR; TCRdb holds only in-frame clones, not every one. Of just over 300,000 clones detected, about nine tenths appear once; the ten largest clones hold around 4%. Trimming took off 0 bases at V and 1 base at J, with 11 bases between the two ends. The length of the CDR3 is 16 residues. Germline lookup yields CDR1 SGHRS and CDR2 YFSETQ. The sequence derives from a young man who had recovered from COVID-19. Sequencing was carried out using PBMCs or T cells enriched from blood (not recorded which). This chain connects TRBV5-1 to TRBJ2-1, with D unclear. The CDR3 bases are TGCGCCAGCAGCTTGGCAGTAGCTGGTTCCTACAATGAGCAGTTCTTC. Translation gives CASSLAVAGSYNEQFF.